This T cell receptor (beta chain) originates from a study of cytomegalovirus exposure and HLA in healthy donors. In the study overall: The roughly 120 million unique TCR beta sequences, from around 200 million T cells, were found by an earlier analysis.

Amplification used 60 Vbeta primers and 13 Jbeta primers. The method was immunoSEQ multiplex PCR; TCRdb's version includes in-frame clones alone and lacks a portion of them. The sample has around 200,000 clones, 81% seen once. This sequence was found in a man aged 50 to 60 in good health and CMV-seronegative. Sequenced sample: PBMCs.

In nucleotides, the CDR3 is TGTGCCAGCTCACTGGGGAATACACCGGGACTAGCGGGGGCCACAGATACGCAGTATTTT. Translation: CASSLGNTPGLAGATDTQYF. V usage is TRBV18 and J usage is TRBJ2-3; 14 bases map to TRBD2. The V gene's germline CDR1 is KGHSH and CDR2 LQKENI. The CDR3 consists of 20 residues. J was trimmed by 2 bases and V by 4 bases; bases with no gene match: 14.